Listed below are T cell receptor beta chains from one sample, sequenced in a study of memory CD4+ T cells and cytomegalovirus serostatus. Assay used: immunoSEQ multiplex PCR; TCRdb lists only in-frame clones, some missing. The top ten clones hold around 1.6% of a sample with 50,000 or so clones, around three quarters of them seen once. The sequenced material came from memory CD4+ T cells from blood. These receptors came from an adult in good health and CMV-seronegative. Each CDR3 is given with its conserved first and last residue. The order of the fields is V gene, clone size, D gene, J gene, CDR3 protein, CDR3 DNA. A D gene is named only where the DNA matches it firmly. Part of the rows lack a size; the others show once, few, many or a class for expanded clones.

TRBV5-1	NA	NA	TRBJ2-7	CASSPGGGYEQYF	TGCGCCAGCAGCCCTGGGGGCGGCTACGAGCAGTACTTC
TRBV6-6	medium-sized	NA	TRBJ1-4	CASSQPGRNNEKLFF	TGTGCCAGCAGTCAGCCGGGACGGAATAATGAAAAACTGTTTTTT
TRBV20-1	NA	NA	TRBJ1-1	CSATVQPRAFF	TGCAGTGCTACGGTACAACCGCGGGCTTTCTTT
TRBV19	NA	TRBD1	TRBJ1-4	CASNPDRGNEKLFF	TGTGCCAGTAATCCGGACAGGGGAAATGAAAAACTGTTTTTT
TRBV7-9	NA	NA	TRBJ1-2	CASRRDTSYGYTF	TGTGCCAGCAGGCGGGACACCTCCTATGGCTACACCTTC
TRBV11-2	NA	TRBD2	TRBJ2-1	CASSPTSGEQFF	TGTGCCAGCAGCCCGACTAGCGGTGAGCAGTTCTTC
TRBV4-3	NA	TRBD2	TRBJ2-2	CASSQDIAGATNTGELFF	TGCGCCAGCAGCCAAGATATAGCGGGAGCCACGAACACCGGGGAGCTGTTTTTT
TRBV18	medium-sized	NA	TRBJ1-1	CASSRLGRGEAFF	TGTGCCAGCTCACGCTTGGGGCGCGGTGAAGCTTTCTTT
TRBV28	NA	NA	TRBJ1-5	CASSTATGPSRHF	TGTGCCAGCAGTACCGCCACAGGGCCATCTCGGCATTTT
TRBV29-1	NA	NA	TRBJ1-2	CSVETGANYGYTF	TGCAGCGTTGAAACGGGGGCGAACTATGGCTACACCTTC
TRBV5-3	NA	NA	TRBJ2-5	CARSGRPKETQYF	TGTGCCAGAAGCGGTAGGCCCAAAGAGACCCAGTACTTC
TRBV19	NA	TRBD1	TRBJ1-2	CASSGLDRVGTGYTF	TGTGCCAGTAGTGGCCTAGACAGGGTCGGAACTGGCTACACCTTC